This TCR beta chain was captured by sequencing in a study of T-cell memory formation after mild COVID-19 (dated by TCRdb to 2020 to 2023). In terms of the full investigation: Most TCR sequence clusters were specific to one of the two donors. T-cell clones expanding and contracting after mild COVID-19 in a couple of donors were tracked by longitudinal TCRalpha and TCRbeta repertoire sequencing. Two young, previously healthy adult volunteers made up the cohort, one male and one female.

Sequencing took place on an Illumina NovaSeq 6000. TCRalpha and TCRbeta cDNA libraries were constructed by 5'RACE with constant-segment primers, with sample barcodes and unique molecular identifiers being introduced. Trizol reagent was used to extract RNA from every sample. Libraries were amplified in two PCR steps, with a second sample barcode and Illumina TruSeq adapters added in the second step. Sequencing of libraries was performed on an Illumina NovaSeq with 2 x 150 bp paired-end reads. The study's own analysis went as follows. With migec v1.2.7, reads were demultiplexed and then collapsed into UMI-guided consensus sequences. Using mixcr v2.1.11, UMI consensuses were aligned to TRA and TRB V and J templates and then assembled into clonotypes. Expanded or contracted clonotypes were those called significant by both edgeR and NoisET, with noise models trained on biological replicates. edgeR calls used a false discovery rate-adjusted p below 0.01 and a log2 fold-change threshold of 1. As an exploratory analysis of dynamics, max-normalized trajectories of the 1000 most abundant clonotypes were examined by PCA with hierarchical clustering. Separately sequenced CD4+ and CD8+ repertoires were used to assign a CD4 or CD8 phenotype to each responding clone. TCRdb redid the processing of the public reads, applying fastp at Q25 and MiXCR, and retained in-frame beta chains. Every distinct CDR3 protein forms one entry, paired with its most common genes and DNA. In this record, the V and J calls reflect TCRdb's handling and not the investigators' own analysis. The sample data list some 330,000 distinct CDR3 sequences, and more than 20% of these were observed just once. Of the sample, about 12% falls within the top ten clones.

Ficoll-Paque density gradient centrifugation was the method used to isolate PBMCs. From the cysteine up to the phenylalanine, the CDR3 has a length of 15 residues. Only the CDR3 part of the read is kept: 45 bases, read in frame from the first base. CDR1 and CDR2, looked up from the germline V gene (reference sequence), are LNHDA and SQIVND. V and J are truncated by 9 bases and 6 bases respectively, leaving an intervening sequence of 24 bases. Concerning this clonotype itself: The antigen it binds to is not known. Qualities for individual bases were not recorded, and no much larger clone is one base off.

General conclusions and limits of the study: Contracting CD4+ clones turned up mainly in the CM and EM memory subsets, whereas EMRA was where CD8+ clones were enriched. Some responding clones were found in pre-infection memory, which suggests that pre-existing cross-reactive memory T cells took part in the SARS-CoV-2 response. Balanced CD4/CD8 phenotypes were observed for clones contracting from day 15 to 85, whereas a bias towards CD4+ was observed for a second wave of clones expanding from day 15 to 37. The second-wave clones that peaked on day 37 were not confirmed to be SARS-CoV-2 specific. Only a couple of mild cases were covered in the study, and larger cohorts including severe cases with pre-infection samples were considered necessary.

The TCR sequence derives from an adult woman who had mild COVID-19 (a few samples of this study predate the infection). The sample titles of this study are shuffled in the database, so cell type and time point are left out; the donor was told from shared clones. Sequencing used PBMCs or a T cell subset sorted from them (not recorded which). This sequence uses TRBV19 and TRBJ2-7; TRBD1 might be the D gene, on 5 matching bases. The bases read TGTGCCAGCGACAGTGCGAAAGTGGTCTGGGGCGAGCAGTACTTC. The encoded protein is CASDSAKVVWGEQYF.